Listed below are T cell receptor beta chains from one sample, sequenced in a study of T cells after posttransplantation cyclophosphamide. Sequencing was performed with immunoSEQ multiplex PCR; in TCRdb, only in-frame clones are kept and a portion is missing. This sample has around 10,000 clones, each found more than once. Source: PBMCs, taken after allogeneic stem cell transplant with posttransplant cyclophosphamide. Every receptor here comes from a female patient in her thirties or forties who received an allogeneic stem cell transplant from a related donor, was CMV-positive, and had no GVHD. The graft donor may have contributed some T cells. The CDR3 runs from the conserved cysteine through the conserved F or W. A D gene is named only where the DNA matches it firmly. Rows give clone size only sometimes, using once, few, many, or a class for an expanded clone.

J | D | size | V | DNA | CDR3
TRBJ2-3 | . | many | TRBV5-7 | TGTGCCAGCAGCTTGAGCCGGGGTGGAACAGATACGCAGTATTTT | CASSLSRGGTDTQYF
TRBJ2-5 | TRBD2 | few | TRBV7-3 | TGTGCCAGCAGCGGCCCGGGACTAGCGGGGGGGGGAGAGACCCAGTACTTC | CASSGPGLAGGGETQYF
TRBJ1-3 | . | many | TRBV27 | TGTGCCAGCAGGTCGGCGGACACCATATATTTT | CASRSADTIYF
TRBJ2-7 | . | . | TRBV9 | TGTGCCATTAGCTTCAAACAGGAGACGGCCTACGAGCAGTACTTC | CAISFKQETAYEQYF
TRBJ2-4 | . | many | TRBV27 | TGTGCCAGCAGTTTAGGGCTAGCCAAAAACATTCAGTACTTC | CASSLGLAKNIQYF
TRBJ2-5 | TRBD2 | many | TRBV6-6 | TGTGCCAGCAGTCCCGGTGGGGGGGGACAAGAGACCCAGTACTTC | CASSPGGGGQETQYF
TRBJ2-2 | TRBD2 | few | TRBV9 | TGTGCCAGCAGCGTACGCCCTTTTATAGCGGGGCGGCTGAACACCGGGGAGCTGTTTTTT | CASSVRPFIAGRLNTGELFF
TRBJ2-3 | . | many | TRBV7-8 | TGTGCCAGCAGCTTAGCGCTCGTGACTCGTAACACAGATACGCAGTATTTT | CASSLALVTRNTDTQYF
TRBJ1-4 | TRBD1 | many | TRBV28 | TGTGCCAGCAGTTCTCCGGGACAGCTTAATGAAAAACTGTTTTTT | CASSSPGQLNEKLFF
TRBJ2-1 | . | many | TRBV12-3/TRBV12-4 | TGTGCCAGCAGTTTTGTAGCGGTTTACAATGAGCAGTTCTTC | CASSFVAVYNEQFF
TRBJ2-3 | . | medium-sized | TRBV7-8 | TGTGCCAGCAGCTTAGACAGGGCTTACACAGATACGCAGTATTTT | CASSLDRAYTDTQYF
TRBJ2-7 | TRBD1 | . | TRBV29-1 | TGCAGCGTTGGTTCGGCCGCGTCAGGGGGCTACCAGCAGTACTTC | CSVGSAASGGYQQYF